Below are 2 T cell receptor beta chains sequenced from a single sample in a study of T-cell reconstitution after alpha-beta-depleted transplantation in children. Molecular barcoding with unique molecular identifiers was used for the TCRbeta library. TCRdb re-derived calls from the PCR reads in MiXCR, one entry per CDR3 protein. Among around 270,000 distinct CDR3 sequences listed, around a tenth were seen once. Sequencing used PBMCs, obtained before TCRalphabeta/CD19-depleted stem cell transplant. The receptors originated from a boy under three years old with acute myeloid leukemia, due to receive a stem cell transplant.

Of note for this clonotype: A single base separates this from a much larger clone, so it may be a read error. The chain uses TRBV20-1 and TRBJ1-6, with 8 bases that match TRBD1. The CDR3 runs to 18 residues. Germline V gene lookup returns CDR1 DFQATT and CDR2 SNEGSKA (reference sequence). The CDR3 DNA follows: TGCAGTGCTAGAGATGGCGACAGGGGTCGTTCCTATGATTCACCCCTCCACTTT. As protein: CSARDGDRGRSYDSPLHF.

This clonotype was counted ten times or more. This chain joins TRBV20-1 and TRBJ2-4; D unresolved. The CDR3 sequence is 13 residues long. V was trimmed by 0 bases and J by 0 bases, leaving 3 bases between them. Germline CDR1 and CDR2: DFQATT and SNEGSKA (reference sequence). This chain's CDR3 is CSARELAKNIQYF. CDR3 DNA sequence: TGCAGTGCTAGAGAGCTAGCCAAAAACATTCAGTACTTC.